The rows below give T cell receptor beta chains drawn from one sample of a study of cytomegalovirus exposure and HLA in healthy donors. The table came from immunoSEQ multiplex PCR; TCRdb's copy has only in-frame clones and leaves some out. The data contain 170,000 or so clones, under 90% of them singletons. The sequenced sample was PBMCs. The source is a man aged 18-30 years in good health and CMV-seronegative. The CDR3 runs from the conserved cysteine through the conserved F or W. Size tells how often a clone was seen (once, few, many) or the class of an expanded clone, and some rows leave it out.

j_call,clone_size,v_call,cdr3_aa
TRBJ1-5,.,TRBV19,CASSISGNQPQHF
TRBJ2-1,.,TRBV7-9,CSSSPPGDNEQFF
TRBJ1-4,once,TRBV7-9,CSSSLARAGDEKLFF
TRBJ2-5,.,TRBV29-1,CSAESVQETQYF
TRBJ2-5,.,TRBV9,CASSPGAGGPETQYF
TRBJ2-5,few,TRBV5-1,CASSLAGETQYF
TRBJ1-4,.,TRBV4-1,CASSYFPVVANEKLFF
TRBJ2-7,few,TRBV7-2,CASSPHRDSYEQYF
TRBJ1-1,.,TRBV7-9,CSSSPLRGAFF
TRBJ2-7,.,TRBV4-1,CASSPPGTSGYEQYF
TRBJ2-1,.,TRBV7-2,CASSLLGGALNNEQFF
TRBJ2-3,.,TRBV7-3,CASSLGQSTDTQYF
TRBJ2-5,.,TRBV2,CASRGGQETQYF
TRBJ1-1,.,TRBV2,CARSDSRGWDTEAFF
TRBJ2-5,.,TRBV27,CASSLSLGVETQYF
TRBJ2-3,.,TRBV25-1,CASSQGLSTDTQYF
TRBJ2-2,.,TRBV5-1,CASSLMFRGELFF
TRBJ2-2,.,TRBV18,CASSPELRGDTGELFF
TRBJ1-2,.,TRBV27,CASSPRGNIPIRYGYTF
TRBJ1-2,.,TRBV5-1,CASRTGQGLNYGYTF
TRBJ2-3,.,TRBV5-1,CASSPGLATLLSDTQYF
TRBJ2-7,.,TRBV6-5,CASSYSGQGIYEQYF
TRBJ2-7,few,TRBV5-1,CASSPGGGGATYEQYF
TRBJ2-6,.,TRBV5-1,CASSLNTGSGANVLTF
TRBJ1-1,once,TRBV10-3,CAITRTGGDTEAFF
.,.,TRBV7-2,CASKTRLADYEQYF
TRBJ1-5,few,TRBV11-2,CASSLDLQPQHF
TRBJ1-5,.,TRBV30,CAWGQGSTSNQPQHF
TRBJ2-1,once,TRBV4-1,CASSQAQNYYNEQFF
TRBJ2-5,.,TRBV25-1,CASSDGYQETQYF
TRBJ2-1,.,TRBV2,CASSEERRSYNEQFF
TRBJ2-1,.,TRBV10-3,CAITRGREVGSGGPGDEQFF
TRBJ2-1,.,TRBV7-9,CASSFRGTAYNEQFF
TRBJ2-7,.,TRBV6-7,CASSFSGGLTYEQYF
TRBJ2-5,.,TRBV6-1,CASSEAKLAVQETQYF
TRBJ2-3,.,TRBV2,CASREFTDTQYF
TRBJ1-1,.,TRBV6-1,CASSEHLNTEAFF
TRBJ2-7,few,TRBV7-9,CASSLAGGDTSSQYF
TRBJ2-5,few,TRBV7-2,CASSSSTSGGETQYF
TRBJ2-2,.,TRBV2,CASRDTGDTGELFF
TRBJ1-2,.,TRBV5-1,CASSREALGYTF
TRBJ1-1,few,TRBV28,CASSFSLPGATEAFF
TRBJ2-7,once,TRBV11-2,CASSLGGGPYEQYF
TRBJ2-1,.,TRBV11-3,CASSLGVYNEQFF
TRBJ2-7,few,TRBV5-1,CASSPGDSYEQYF
TRBJ2-7,.,TRBV19,CASTPGTQGDEQYF
TRBJ2-2,.,TRBV28,CASSSSDTGELFF
TRBJ2-7,.,TRBV6-5,CASSYAGGRAGEQYF